The 30 T cell receptor beta chains below all came from one sample that was sequenced in a study of blood T cell repertoires in COVID-19. Sequenced by immunoSEQ multiplex PCR; TCRdb stores in-frame clones only, minus some. The sample consists of about 270,000 clones, about 86% of them appearing once. Sequencing was done on a sample of peripheral blood. Receptor source: a woman aged 55-70 years with active or convalescent COVID-19.

The CDR3 loop reads CASSQAVEGASEKLFF. For the CDR3, the DNA is TGCGCCAGCAGCCAAGCGGTGGAGGGGGCCTCTGAAAAACTGTTTTTT. The chain is built from TRBV4-1 and TRBJ1-4; 7 nucleotides agree with TRBD1. Trimming cost V 1 base and J 7 bases; bases outside gene matches: 9. This CDR3 contains 16 residues. Germline CDR1 and CDR2: MGHRA and YSYEKL.

This clone has just a few counts. The chain employs TRBV18 and TRBJ1-3; D uncertain. Looked up from germline, CDR1 is KGHSH and CDR2 is LQKENI. The V gene lost 3 bases and the J gene lost 0 bases, with 12 bases spanning the gap. The CDR3 is made up of 16 amino acids. The CDR3 protein is CASSPGAHSSGNTIYF. The CDR3 DNA follows: TGTGCCAGCTCACCCGGAGCACATAGCTCTGGAAACACCATATATTTT.

This chain links TRBV7-7 with TRBJ2-5; 10 bases match TRBD2. This CDR3 has 14 amino acids. Trimming took 5 bases from V and 5 from J; bases not matched to a gene: 5. Per germline, CDR1 SSHAT and CDR2 FNYEAQ (reference sequence). In DNA form, the CDR3 reads TGTGCCAGCAGCGTCACTAGCGGGGCGGAGACCCAGTACTTC. This gives the protein CASSVTSGAETQYF.

The chain has TRBV2 and TRBJ1-1; unclear D gene. The CDR3 sequence is 15 residues long. Germline CDR1 reads SNHLY; CDR2 reads FYNNEI. With 4 bases removed from V and 0 bases from J, the gap between germline ends came to 12 bases. CDR3 protein: CASSVGQTMNTEAFF. The CDR3 DNA reads TGTGCCAGCAGTGTAGGGCAGACTATGAACACTGAAGCTTTCTTT.

The chain has TRBV6-6 and TRBJ1-4, with D perhaps TRBD1 (5 bases). The CDR3 extends over 15 amino acids. Germline V lookup: CDR1 MNHNY, CDR2 SVGAGI (reference sequence). V shed 4 bases and J shed 6 bases, with 15 bases lying between them. The CDR3 DNA reads TGTGCCAGCAGTTCCTCCGGGGGGATGGATGAAAAACTGTTTTTT. Translating gives CASSSSGGMDEKLFF.

The J gene is TRBJ1-4, the V gene TRBV7-9; 7 bases match TRBD1. The CDR3 loop spans 17 amino acids. Germline V gene sequence: CDR1 SEHNR, CDR2 FQNEAQ (reference sequence). J gave up 3 bases and V 4 bases, and 11 bases lay outside the gene matches. The CDR3 protein is CASSYSPAGGPNEKLFF. CDR3 nucleotides: TGTGCCAGCAGCTATTCCCCGGCAGGGGGGCCTAATGAAAAACTGTTTTTT. Based on the CDR3 plus reference TRBV7-9 and TRBJ1-4, the full variable domain is DTGVSQNPRHKITKRGQNVTFRCDPISEHNRLYWYRQTLGQGPEFLTYFQNEAQLEKSRLLSDRFSAERPKGSFSTLEIQRTEQGDSAMYLCASSYSPAGGPNEKLFFGSGTQLSVL.

The chain couples TRBV4-3 to TRBJ1-4; D uncertain. CDR1 and CDR2 (germline): LGHNA, YSLEER. This CDR3 comprises 15 residues. V dropped 0 bases and J dropped 4 bases, with 9 bases sitting between them. Written as DNA, the CDR3 is TGCGCCAGCAGCCAAGACTCCCGGAGTAATGAAAAACTGTTTTTT. Protein: CASSQDSRSNEKLFF.

V usage is TRBV4-3 and J usage is TRBJ2-4, with 9 bases aligning to TRBD2. V lost 0 bases to trimming and J lost 7 bases; unmatched junction nucleotides: 10. The CDR3 has 17 residues. In germline, CDR1 is LGHNA, CDR2 YSLEER. The CDR3 bases are TGCGCCAGCAGCCAAGAGTCAGGCGGGGGGGCCACGAACATTCAGTACTTC. This sequence encodes CASSQESGGGATNIQYF.

This clone was counted once. The CDR3 protein is CASSVTGAGNTIYF. The DNA for the CDR3 is TGTGCCAGCAGTGTTACAGGGGCTGGAAACACCATATATTTT. This sequence joins TRBV28 and TRBJ1-3, with 7 bases aligning to TRBD1. The germline CDR1 and CDR2 sequences are MDHEN and SYDVKM. The ends lost 5 bases at V and 2 bases at J; junction bases unmatched: 3. The CDR3 spans 14 residues.

The chain employs TRBV5-1 and TRBJ2-5; 10 nucleotides match TRBD2. V was clipped by 3 bases and J by 3 bases; unmatched bases: 5. Germline loops: CDR1 SGHRS, CDR2 YFSETQ. The CDR3 runs to 15 residues. The chain's CDR3 is CASSWSGGAEETQYF. The CDR3 DNA reads TGCGCCAGCAGCTGGAGCGGGGGGGCCGAAGAGACCCAGTACTTC.

Concerning this clone: An end of the junction does not agree with germline; a read error may underlie this. The gene calls are TRBV3-1 (or the pseudogene TRBV3-2) and TRBJ1-2; 9 bases agree with TRBD1. Germline CDR1 LGHDT, CDR2 YNNKEL (reference sequence). The CDR3 extends over 13 amino acids. CDR3 amino acids: CASSQGQGTGSSF. The CDR3 DNA follows: TGTGCCAGCAGCCAGGGCCAGGGGACAGGGTCATCCTTC.

V and J are TRBV16 and TRBJ1-4; 10 bases are shared with TRBD1. Per germline, CDR1 KGHSY and CDR2 FQNENV. This CDR3 is built from 17 residues. The ends lost 3 bases at V and 6 bases at J; junction bases unmatched: 10. Here the CDR3 DNA reads TGTGCCAGCAGCCAGTCCCGGGACAGGGGAGCTGATGAAAAACTGTTTTTT. Translated, it gives CASSQSRDRGADEKLFF.

This clone turned up a few times. The J gene is TRBJ1-3, the V gene TRBV12-5; D call uncertain. This CDR3 comprises 11 residues. V lost 4 bases and J lost 7, with 5 bases in between. Germline loops: CDR1 LGHNT, CDR2 FRNRAP. CDR3: CASGSRNTIYF. CDR3 nucleotides: TGTGCTAGTGGTTCGAGGAACACCATATATTTT.

The chain is built from TRBV5-4 and TRBJ2-5; 13 bases are shared with TRBD2. With V trimmed by 6 bases and J by 5 bases, 4 bases remained unmatched. The CDR3 is 14 amino acids. Germline loops: CDR1 SGHNT, CDR2 YYREEE (reference sequence). This CDR3 is CASTLAGGRETQYF. The CDR3 DNA follows: TGTGCCAGCACACTAGCGGGGGGGCGGGAGACCCAGTACTTC.

In its sample, this clone was seen once. This sequence joins TRBV5-4 and TRBJ1-1, with 8 bases that match TRBD1. The V and J ends lost 4 bases and 4 bases, in that order; junction bases with no gene match: 6. CDR1 and CDR2 from the germline V gene are SGHNT and YYREEE (reference sequence). The CDR3 is 14 amino acids. The chain's CDR3 is CASSHPDRATEAFF. CDR3 nucleotides: TGTGCCAGCAGCCACCCGGACAGGGCCACTGAAGCTTTCTTT.

The V and J genes are TRBV6-4 and TRBJ1-5, with a possible D match to TRBD1 (6 bases). V dropped 3 bases and J dropped 6 bases, with 15 bases sitting between them. Germline V CDR1 and CDR2: MRHNA, SNTAGT. This CDR3 spans 15 amino acids. The CDR3: CASSEAPGRGQPQHF. In DNA, the CDR3 is TGTGCCAGCAGTGAGGCCCCGGGCAGGGGTCAGCCCCAGCATTTT.

CDR3 in DNA: TGTGCCAGCAGCCTAATAAGGACAGGGGGCGCGTCTGGCTACACCTTC. Encoded protein: CASSLIRTGGASGYTF. The rearrangement joins TRBV3-1 (or the pseudogene TRBV3-2) to TRBJ1-2, with 11 bases identical to TRBD1. The CDR3 consists of 16 residues. From germline, CDR1 is LGHDT and CDR2 YNNKEL (reference sequence). Germline trimming cut 4 bases from V and 7 bases from J; bases unmatched to any gene: 11.

This clone was recorded once. The genes are TRBV5-6 and TRBJ2-7; tentative D call: TRBD1 (5 bases). V lost 4 bases and J lost 5, with 13 bases in between. CDR1 SGHDT and CDR2 YYEEEE come from the germline V gene. This CDR3 comprises 13 residues. The CDR3 protein is CASSPVTRDEQYF. CDR3 DNA: TGTGCCAGCAGCCCGGTGACCAGGGACGAGCAGTACTTC.

This sequence joins TRBV25-1 and TRBJ1-1; 7 nucleotides match TRBD1. The germline V gene encodes CDR1 MGHDK and CDR2 SYGVNS. The length of the CDR3 is 13 residues. J was trimmed by 5 bases and V by 4 bases; bases with no gene match: 4. The CDR3 loop is CASSATGATEAFF. DNA for the CDR3: TGTGCCAGCAGTGCCACAGGGGCTACTGAAGCTTTCTTT.

This chain uses TRBV30 with TRBJ1-6, with D possibly being TRBD1 (5 bases). This CDR3 has 14 amino acids. Germline values: CDR1 GTSNPN, CDR2 SVGIG (reference sequence). Trimming pared 3 bases from V and 5 bases from J, leaving 11 bases between. The CDR3 here is CAWSRKGDNSPLHF. The DNA of the CDR3 is TGTGCCTGGAGCAGGAAAGGGGATAATTCACCCCTCCACTTT.

The chain links TRBV6-2 or TRBV6-3 to TRBJ1-5; 10 positions agree with TRBD1. Germline loops: CDR1 MNHEY, CDR2 SVGEGT. V was clipped by 2 bases and J by 5 bases; unmatched bases: 6. The CDR3 contains 16 residues. CDR3 protein: CASSYKDRGTHQPQHF. The CDR3 nucleotides are TGTGCCAGCAGTTACAAGGACAGGGGGACCCATCAGCCCCAGCATTTT.

The CDR3 spells CASSWSRYNEQFF. CDR3 in DNA: TGTGCCAGTAGTTGGAGTAGATACAATGAGCAGTTCTTC. The rearrangement links TRBV19 to TRBJ2-1, with unresolved D. V was shortened by 5 bases and J by 4 bases, with 9 bases between the two germline ends. Germline assignment: CDR1 LNHDA and CDR2 SQIVND (reference sequence). The CDR3 totals 13 residues. The full variable domain, in which reference TRBV19 and TRBJ2-1 provide the parts outside the CDR3, is DGGITQSPKYLFRKEGQNVTLSCEQNLNHDAMYWYRQDPGQGLRLIYYSQIVNDFQKGDIAEGYSVSREKKESFPLTVTSAQKNPTAFYLCASSWSRYNEQFFGPGTRLTVL.

The V gene is TRBV19, the J gene TRBJ2-7; 8 bases are shared with TRBD1. Per the germline V gene, CDR1 is LNHDA and CDR2 is SQIVND (reference sequence). CDR3 length equals 14 residues. Trimming cost V 7 bases and J 2 bases; bases outside gene matches: 7. The CDR3, as DNA: TGTGCCAGTACCGGACAGGGTCCGACCTACGAGCAGTACTTC. Its translation is CASTGQGPTYEQYF.

This clone was found once. V is TRBV7-9 and J is TRBJ2-2; D perhaps matches TRBD1 (6 bases). Germline CDR1 reads SEHNR; CDR2 reads FQNEAQ (reference sequence). The V and J ends lost 5 bases and 1 base respectively, with 17 bases between them. The CDR3 sequence is 17 residues long. The CDR3 region has the DNA TGTGCCAGCAGCCCACAGGGCGGGCCACAGAACACCGGGGAGCTGTTTTTT. Residues: CASSPQGGPQNTGELFF. Variable domain in full (rest from reference TRBV7-9 and TRBJ2-2): DTGVSQNPRHKITKRGQNVTFRCDPISEHNRLYWYRQTLGQGPEFLTYFQNEAQLEKSRLLSDRFSAERPKGSFSTLEIQRTEQGDSAMYLCASSPQGGPQNTGELFFGEGSRLTVL.

The CDR3 DNA sequence: TGCAGCGTTGAAGATGGACGACAGCCAGGTACTCTTGGGGCCAACGTCCTGACTTTC. Translation gives CSVEDGRQPGTLGANVLTF. V is TRBV29-1 and J is TRBJ2-6; the D gene is possibly TRBD1 (5 bases). The V end lost 0 bases, the J end lost 3 bases, and 21 bases lay between the germline ends. Looked up from germline, CDR1 is SQVTM and CDR2 is ANQGSEA. The CDR3 consists of 19 residues. Full variable domain (remainder filled in from reference TRBV29-1 and TRBJ2-6): SAVISQKPSRDICQRGTSLTIQCQVDSQVTMMFWYRQQPGQSLTLIATANQGSEATYESGFVIDKFPISRPNLTFSTLTVSNMSPEDSSIYLCSVEDGRQPGTLGANVLTFGAGSRLTVL.

The sample holds a few counts of this clone. J is TRBJ2-1 and V is TRBV19; D not certain. Deletions cut 6 bases from V and 9 bases from J, with 6 bases between. The germline gives CDR1 LNHDA, CDR2 SQIVND (reference sequence). The CDR3 extends over 10 amino acids. In DNA form, the CDR3 reads TGTGCCAGTAGGGGCTTTGAGCAGTTCTTC. Translated: CASRGFEQFF. The entire variable domain, with the rest obtained from reference TRBV19 and TRBJ2-1, is as follows: DGGITQSPKYLFRKEGQNVTLSCEQNLNHDAMYWYRQDPGQGLRLIYYSQIVNDFQKGDIAEGYSVSREKKESFPLTVTSAQKNPTAFYLCASRGFEQFFGPGTRLTVL.

The V and J genes are TRBV5-6 and TRBJ1-1; 8 bases map to TRBD1. Germline values: CDR1 SGHDT, CDR2 YYEEEE. The CDR3 is 17 amino acids. With V trimmed by 0 bases and J by 1 base, 8 bases remained unmatched. The CDR3 region is CASSLGQGAFRNTEAFF. The DNA of the CDR3 is TGTGCCAGCAGCTTGGGCCAGGGGGCTTTTAGGAACACTGAAGCTTTCTTT.

This chain links TRBV6-5 with TRBJ2-7, with TRBD1 matching 7 bases. V trimming: 5 bases; J trimming: 0 bases; junction bases outside the gene matches: 7. Germline V gene sequence: CDR1 MNHEY, CDR2 SVGAGI. This CDR3 is built from 15 residues. The DNA for the CDR3 is TGTGCCAGCAGTACAGACAGGGTCGGCTCCTACGAGCAGTACTTC. Translation gives CASSTDRVGSYEQYF.

The V and J genes are TRBV19 and TRBJ1-1, with D maybe TRBD1 (6 bases). CDR3 length equals 17 residues. V was clipped by 6 bases and J by 5 bases, with 25 bases between them. Germline-derived CDR1 and CDR2 are LNHDA and SQIVND (reference sequence). The CDR3 is CASSSEIGGFGSTEAFF. Here the CDR3 DNA reads TGTGCCAGTAGCAGCGAAATAGGGGGTTTTGGTAGTACTGAAGCTTTCTTT.

The chain carries TRBV7-9 and TRBJ1-1; D ambiguous. The length of the CDR3 is 14 residues. Germline CDR1 is SEHNR and CDR2 is FQNEAQ (reference sequence). V gave up 1 base and J gave up 1 base, with 7 bases separating them. DNA for the CDR3: TGTGCCAGCAGCTTAGGACTTCAGAACACTGAAGCTTTCTTT. It codes for CASSLGLQNTEAFF.